This T cell receptor (beta chain) comes out of a study of T cells in Graves' hyperthyroidism and ophthalmopathy. Authors of the study amplified TCR beta CDR3 regions from RNA transcripts. Carried out on the TCR CDR3, a first-round RT-PCR used the HTBI primer set. TCRdb reprocessed the multiplex PCR reads via MiXCR and lists one record per CDR3 protein. Counted here are around 380,000 distinct CDR3 sequences, roughly 12% occurring once; the ten biggest clones make up around 20%. This clonotype was detected only a few times. Its target is unknown. Study-level results: It was a median around 6 months before onset that the model predicted ophthalmopathy.

Sequencing used blood. This sequence originates from a man in his thirties or forties with Graves' hyperthyroidism that later progressed to Graves' ophthalmopathy.

This CDR3 reads CASTSDGQARSNQPQHF. The CDR3 nucleotides are TGTGCCAGTACCTCTGATGGACAGGCCCGAAGCAATCAGCCCCAGCATTTT. J is TRBJ1-5 and V is TRBV19; TRBD1 matches 7 bases. Unmatched junction bases numbered 13, after V lost 7 bases and J lost 1 base. Germline V gene data show CDR1 as LNHDA and CDR2 as SQIVND (reference sequence). This CDR3 is 17 amino acids long.